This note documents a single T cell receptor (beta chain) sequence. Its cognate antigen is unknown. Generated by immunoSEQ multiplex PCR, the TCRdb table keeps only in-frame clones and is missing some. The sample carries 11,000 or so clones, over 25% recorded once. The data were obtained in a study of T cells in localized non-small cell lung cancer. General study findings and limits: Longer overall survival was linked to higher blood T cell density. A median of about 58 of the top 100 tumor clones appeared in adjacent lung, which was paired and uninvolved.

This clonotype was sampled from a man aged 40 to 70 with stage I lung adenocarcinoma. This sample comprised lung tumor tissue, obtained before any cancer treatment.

The CDR3 nucleotides are TGTGCCTGCCGCCTAGGCGGACAGACAAATTCACCCCTCCACTTT. Encoded protein: CACRLGGQTNSPLHF. V is TRBV30 and J is TRBJ1-6, with D maybe TRBD1 (6 bases). Germline V gene data show CDR1 as GTSNPN and CDR2 as SVGIG (reference sequence). The CDR3 sequence is 15 residues long. The V and J ends lost 6 bases and 7 bases respectively, with 19 bases between them.